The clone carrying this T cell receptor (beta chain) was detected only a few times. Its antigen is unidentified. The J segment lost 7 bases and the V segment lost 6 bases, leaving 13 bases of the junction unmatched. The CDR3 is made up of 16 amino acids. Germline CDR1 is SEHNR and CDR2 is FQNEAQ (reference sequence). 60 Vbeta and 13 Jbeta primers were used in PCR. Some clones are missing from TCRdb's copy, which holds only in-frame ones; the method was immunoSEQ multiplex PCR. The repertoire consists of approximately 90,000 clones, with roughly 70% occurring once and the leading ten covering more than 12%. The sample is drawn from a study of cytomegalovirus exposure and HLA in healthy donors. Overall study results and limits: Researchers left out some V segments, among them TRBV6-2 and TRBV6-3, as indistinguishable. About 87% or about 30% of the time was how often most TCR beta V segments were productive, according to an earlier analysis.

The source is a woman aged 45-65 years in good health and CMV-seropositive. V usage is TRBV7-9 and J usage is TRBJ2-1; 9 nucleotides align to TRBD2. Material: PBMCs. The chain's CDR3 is CASSQREAPLKNEQFF. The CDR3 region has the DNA TGTGCCAGCAGTCAGCGGGAGGCTCCCCTTAAGAATGAGCAGTTCTTC.